This T cell receptor (beta chain) was identified in a study of pediatric ulcerative colitis. General study findings and limits: In rectum, acute severe colitis had expanded clones and less diversity.

Colonoscopy and blood draw happened at the same time. A note on this clone: The antigen remains undetermined.

Measured with immunoSEQ multiplex PCR; TCRdb has only the in-frame clones, and not every one. Found here are about 60,000 clones, around 87% of them singletons; the top ten hold over 1.3%. This sequence originates from a boy younger than 18 who was a control in a study of pediatric ulcerative colitis. Sample: blood.

CDR3 sequence: CASSLPTVGGPLAKNIQYF. The CDR3 bases are TGCGCCAGCAGCTTGCCCACGGTGGGAGGGCCCCTAGCCAAAAACATTCAGTACTTC. The chain employs TRBV5-1 and TRBJ2-4, with TRBD2 identical over 7 bases. The V segment lost 1 base and the J segment 0 bases; nucleotides outside the gene matches: 13. The CDR3 has 19 residues. CDR1 SGHRS and CDR2 YFSETQ come from the germline V gene.